The 17 T cell receptor beta chains reported below all come from one sample, sequenced in a study of T cell responses to AZD1222 COVID-19 vaccine. Generated by immunoSEQ multiplex PCR, the TCRdb table keeps only in-frame clones and is missing some. The sample includes about 140,000 clones, 80% to 95% of them seen just once. The source material was peripheral blood, sampled on day 0 of AZD1222 vaccination. The receptors were sampled from an adult in good health.

The rearrangement joins TRBV18 to TRBJ1-6; D is ambiguous. The CDR3 consists of 14 residues. CDR1 and CDR2 from the germline V gene are KGHSH and LQKENI. V lost 2 bases to trimming and J lost 7 bases, with 9 bases between them. The CDR3 spells CASSPLGNNSPLHF. The CDR3, as DNA: TGTGCCAGCTCACCATTAGGGAACAATTCACCCCTCCACTTT.

This chain joins TRBV10-2 and TRBJ2-3; TRBD2 matches at 13 bases. The ends lost 6 bases at V and 4 bases at J; junction bases unmatched: 10. Germline V gene data show CDR1 as WSHSY and CDR2 as SAAADI. The CDR3 length is 17 residues. In nucleotides, the CDR3 is TGCGCCAGCAGCGACTTTAAGACTAGCGGGGGGCCAGATACGCAGTATTTT. This translates into CASSDFKTSGGPDTQYF.

The chain uses TRBV29-1 and TRBJ2-7; TRBD2 matches 9 bases. The V and J ends lost 6 bases and 1 base, in that order; junction bases with no gene match: 7. The length of the CDR3 is 14 residues. CDR1 and CDR2 from the germline V gene are SQVTM and ANQGSEA. CDR3 loop: CSVSSGVRSYEQYF. The CDR3 DNA follows: TGCAGCGTCTCTAGCGGGGTAAGGTCCTACGAGCAGTACTTC.

The V gene is TRBV5-1, the J gene TRBJ2-1; no clear D. Trimming took off 4 bases at V and 8 bases at J, with 25 bases between the two ends. Germline lookup yields CDR1 SGHRS and CDR2 YFSETQ. The CDR3 runs to 17 residues. The CDR3 DNA follows: TGCGCCAGCAGCCCACGGACGAGTTTTTTATCTGTGGATGAGCAGTTCTTC. Amino acids: CASSPRTSFLSVDEQFF.

The V call is TRBV5-4, the J call TRBJ2-7, with 8 bases matching TRBD1. V was pared by 3 bases and J by 7 bases, with 9 bases of the junction left unmatched. The CDR3 is 14 amino acids. The V gene's germline CDR1 is SGHNT and CDR2 YYREEE (reference sequence). Here the CDR3 reads CASSYQDRVFEQYF. Written as DNA, the CDR3 is TGTGCCAGCAGCTATCAGGACAGGGTATTTGAGCAGTACTTC.

The genes are TRBV2 and TRBJ2-7, with no clear D. This CDR3 has 14 residues. V was shortened by 1 base and J by 1 base, with 8 bases between the two germline ends. CDR1 and CDR2 (germline): SNHLY, FYNNEI. The DNA for the CDR3 is TGTGCCAGCAGTGAAGGGAGACGATCCTACGAGCAGTACTTC. Encoded protein: CASSEGRRSYEQYF.

The chain is built from TRBV19 and TRBJ1-1; D is undetermined. CDR1 and CDR2 (germline): LNHDA, SQIVND (reference sequence). The V end was cut by 1 base, the J end by 4 bases, with 10 bases between. The CDR3 has 14 amino acids. The CDR3 region is CASSIVSGITEAFF. The DNA of the CDR3 is TGTGCCAGTAGTATAGTTTCTGGGATCACTGAAGCTTTCTTT. Drawing the rest from reference TRBV19 and TRBJ1-1, the complete variable domain is DGGITQSPKYLFRKEGQNVTLSCEQNLNHDAMYWYRQDPGQGLRLIYYSQIVNDFQKGDIAEGYSVSREKKESFPLTVTSAQKNPTAFYLCASSIVSGITEAFFGQGTRLTVV.

The chain carries TRBV16 and TRBJ1-2, with D uncertain. The germline V gene has CDR1 KGHSY and CDR2 FQNENV. The CDR3 contains 16 residues. The ends were cut back, 1 base at V and 4 bases at J, with 16 bases in the middle. CDR3 nucleotides: TGTGCCAGCAGCCAATTGATAGGTGGAGAAACCTATGGCTACACCTTC. Protein: CASSQLIGGETYGYTF.

The V call is TRBV21-1, the J call TRBJ1-4. TRBV21-1 is listed as a pseudogene. The CDR3 runs 15 residues. The CDR3 coding sequence is TGTGCCAGCAGCAGGGGGTCTCGTGTCAATGAAAAACTGTTTTTT. Amino acid sequence: CASSRGSRVNEKLFF.

Here the CDR3 reads CASSLQTPNTEAFF. The CDR3, as DNA: TGTGCCAGCAGCTTGCAAACACCGAACACTGAAGCTTTCTTT. This chain links TRBV5-5 with TRBJ1-1; unclear D gene. Germline assignment: CDR1 SGHKS and CDR2 YYEKEE (reference sequence). Deletions cut 1 base from V and 1 base from J, with 8 bases between. The length of the CDR3 is 14 residues.

This clone was seen a single time. The V and J genes are TRBV27 and TRBJ2-3, with D hard to call. The CDR3 has 14 amino acids. The V gene lost 2 bases and the J gene lost 4 bases, with 10 bases spanning the gap. Germline CDR1 reads MNHEY; CDR2 reads SMNVEV (reference sequence). As DNA, the CDR3 is TGTGCCAGCAGTTTACTCCCTAGTGCAGATACGCAGTATTTT. This encodes CASSLLPSADTQYF.

This chain uses TRBV28 with TRBJ1-1; no firm D call. Germline V gene lookup returns CDR1 MDHEN and CDR2 SYDVKM. V was shortened by 7 bases and J by 12 bases, with 27 bases between the two germline ends. This CDR3 has 15 amino acids. The CDR3 here is CASNNPLRPGRGTFF. The CDR3, as DNA: TGTGCCAGCAATAACCCCCTTAGACCCGGCCGTGGGACTTTCTTT.

This clone was observed a single time. CDR3 DNA: TGTGCCAGCAGCGACAACCGCGCGAACACCGGGGAGCTGTTTTTT. This encodes CASSDNRANTGELFF. This rearrangement joins TRBV11-2 to TRBJ2-2; no definite D call. Germline V lookup: CDR1 SGHAT, CDR2 FQNNGV. Trimming pared 5 bases from V and 0 bases from J, leaving 10 bases between. The CDR3 covers 15 residues.

The V call is TRBV7-6, the J call TRBJ2-5, with 7 bases that match TRBD2. The CDR3 runs 15 residues. The V gene end was trimmed by 7 bases and the J gene end by 2 bases; junction bases not matched to a gene: 10. In germline, CDR1 is SGHVS, CDR2 FNYEAQ. The CDR3 here is CASTKEASGQETQYF. The CDR3 DNA follows: TGTGCCAGCACCAAGGAAGCTAGCGGTCAAGAGACCCAGTACTTC.

This clone was seen once. This chain joins TRBV5-1 and TRBJ1-1, with TRBD1 matching 8 bases. CDR1 and CDR2 from the germline V gene are SGHRS and YFSETQ. The CDR3 covers 14 residues. Trimming took 3 bases from V and 0 from J; bases not matched to a gene: 1. CDR3 coding DNA: TGCGCCAGCAGCTCGACAGGGGTGAACACTGAAGCTTTCTTT. Protein product: CASSSTGVNTEAFF.

The genes are TRBV6-5 and TRBJ1-2, with D possibly matching TRBD1 (5 bases). The CDR3 is 15 residues long. V lost 2 bases and J 6 bases, leaving 16 bases between the germline ends. Germline CDR1 is MNHEY and CDR2 is SVGAGI. The CDR3 reads CASSYGAGRENGYTF. The CDR3 bases are TGTGCCAGCAGTTACGGGGCAGGAAGAGAGAATGGCTACACCTTC.

This clone was observed a few times. V is TRBV7-9 and J is TRBJ1-1; tentative D call: TRBD1 (5 bases). The germline V and J ends were trimmed by 6 bases and 10 bases, with 12 bases remaining between them. CDR1 is SEHNR and CDR2 is FQNEAQ in the germline V gene (reference sequence). The CDR3 has 11 amino acids. The CDR3 sequence is CASSLQVVAFF. The DNA for the CDR3 is TGTGCCAGCAGTTTACAGGTGGTAGCTTTCTTT.